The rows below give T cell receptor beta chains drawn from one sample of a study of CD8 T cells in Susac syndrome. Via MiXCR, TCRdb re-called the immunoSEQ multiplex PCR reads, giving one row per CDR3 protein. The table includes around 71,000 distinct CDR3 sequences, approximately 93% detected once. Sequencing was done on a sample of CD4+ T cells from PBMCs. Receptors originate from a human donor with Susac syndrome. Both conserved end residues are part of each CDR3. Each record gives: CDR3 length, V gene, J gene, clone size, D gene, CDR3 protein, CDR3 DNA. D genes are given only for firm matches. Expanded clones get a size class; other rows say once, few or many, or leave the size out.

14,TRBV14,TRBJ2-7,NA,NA,CASSRNRDTYEQYF,TGTGCCAGCAGCCGCAACAGGGATACCTACGAGCAGTACTTC
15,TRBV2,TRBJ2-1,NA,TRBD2,CASSDLRGGYNEQFF,TGTGCCAGCAGTGACTTGCGGGGGGGATACAATGAGCAGTTCTTC
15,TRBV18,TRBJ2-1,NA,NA,CASSPPYLANNEQFF,TGTGCCAGCTCACCACCATACCTAGCGAACAATGAGCAGTTCTTC
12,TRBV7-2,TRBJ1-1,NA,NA,CASSPPDFKAFF,TGTGCCAGCAGCCCGCCGGATTTTAAAGCTTTCTTT
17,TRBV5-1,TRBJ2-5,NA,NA,CASSATGDNIPSETQYF,TGCGCCAGCAGCGCGACAGGAGACAATATTCCAAGTGAGACCCAGTACTTC
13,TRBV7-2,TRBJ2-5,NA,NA,CASSPPLAETQYF,TGTGCCAGCAGCCCGCCCCTAGCGGAGACCCAGTACTTC
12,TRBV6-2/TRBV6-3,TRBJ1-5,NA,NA,CASSYSTQPQHF,TGTGCCAGCAGTTACTCGACTCAGCCCCAGCATTTT
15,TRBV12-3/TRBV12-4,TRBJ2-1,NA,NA,CASTSAPVSYNEQFF,TGTGCCAGCACCTCAGCCCCGGTCTCCTACAATGAGCAGTTCTTC
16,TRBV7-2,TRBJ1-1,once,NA,CASSLGGPIRNTEAFF,TGTGCCAGCAGCTTAGGGGGGCCCATTCGTAACACTGAAGCTTTCTTT
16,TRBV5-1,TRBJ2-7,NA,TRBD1,CASSSHPGQLSYEQYF,TGCGCCAGCAGCTCCCACCCGGGACAGCTTTCCTACGAGCAGTACTTC
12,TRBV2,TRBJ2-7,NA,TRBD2,CATGGFVYEQYF,TGTGCGACGGGAGGGTTTGTCTACGAGCAGTACTTC
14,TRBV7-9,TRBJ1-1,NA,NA,CASSSVTGLIEAFF,TGTGCCAGCAGCTCCGTAACAGGGTTAATTGAAGCTTTCTTT
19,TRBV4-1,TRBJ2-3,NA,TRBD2,CASSQENLAGGTSTDTQYF,TGCGCCAGCAGCCAAGAAAATCTAGCGGGGGGAACAAGCACAGATACGCAGTATTTT
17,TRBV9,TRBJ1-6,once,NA,CASSFNGGGIGNSPLHF,TGTGCCAGCAGCTTCAATGGGGGGGGTATTGGTAATTCACCCCTCCACTTT
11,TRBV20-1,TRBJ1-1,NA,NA,CSARGALEAFF,TGCAGTGCTAGAGGCGCGCTTGAAGCTTTCTTT
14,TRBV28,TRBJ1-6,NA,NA,CASSLGGRVSPLHF,TGTGCCAGCAGTTTAGGGGGAAGGGTTTCACCCCTCCACTTT
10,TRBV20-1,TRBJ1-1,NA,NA,CSAGNTEAFF,TGCAGTGCAGGGAACACTGAAGCTTTCTTT
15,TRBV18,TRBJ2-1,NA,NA,CASSPRGATMDEQFF,TGTGCCAGCTCGCCTCGGGGGGCAACTATGGATGAGCAGTTCTTC
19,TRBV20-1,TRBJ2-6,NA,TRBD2,CSASVLAGGLGSGANVLTF,TGCAGTGCTTCGGTACTAGCGGGGGGGCTGGGCTCTGGGGCCAACGTCCTGACTTTC
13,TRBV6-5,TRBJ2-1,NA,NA,CASSYSFRSEQFF,TGTGCCAGCAGTTACAGTTTTCGAAGTGAGCAGTTCTTC
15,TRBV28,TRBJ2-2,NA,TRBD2,CASSGGGRGTGELFF,TGTGCCAGCAGCGGGGGGGGCCGGGGCACCGGGGAGCTGTTTTTT
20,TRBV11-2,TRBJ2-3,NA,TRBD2,CASSPWGASGAEGVTDTQYF,TGTGCCAGCAGCCCCTGGGGGGCTAGCGGGGCGGAGGGGGTCACAGATACGCAGTATTTT
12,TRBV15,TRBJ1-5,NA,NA,CATSRDDQPQHF,TGTGCCACCAGCAGAGATGATCAGCCCCAGCATTTT
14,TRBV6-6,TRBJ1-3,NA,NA,CASNRGISGNTIYF,TGTGCCAGCAATAGGGGCATCTCTGGAAACACCATATATTTT
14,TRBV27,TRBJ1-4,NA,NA,CASSQTAPREKLFF,TGTGCCAGCAGTCAGACAGCCCCCCGAGAAAAACTGTTTTTT
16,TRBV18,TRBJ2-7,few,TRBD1,CASSTIGTGYPYEQYF,TGTGCCAGCTCTACCATCGGGACAGGGTATCCCTACGAGCAGTACTTC
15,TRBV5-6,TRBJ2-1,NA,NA,CASSLWALAGDEQFF,TGTGCCAGCAGCCTGTGGGCCTTAGCCGGCGATGAGCAGTTCTTC
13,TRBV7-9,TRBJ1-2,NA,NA,CASSFDRNYGYTF,TGTGCCAGCAGCTTCGACAGAAACTATGGCTACACCTTC
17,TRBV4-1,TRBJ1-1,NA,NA,CASSQALRLSGNTEAFF,TGCGCCAGCAGCCAGGCTCTGAGGTTGTCCGGGAACACTGAAGCTTTCTTT
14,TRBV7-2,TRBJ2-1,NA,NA,CASSFTGLGNEQFF,TGTGCCAGCAGCTTTACAGGGTTGGGGAATGAGCAGTTCTTC
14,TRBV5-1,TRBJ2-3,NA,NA,CASSAQAGTDTQYF,TGCGCCAGCAGCGCCCAGGCGGGCACAGATACGCAGTATTTT
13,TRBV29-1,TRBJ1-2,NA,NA,CSVVARANYGYTF,TGCAGCGTTGTGGCCAGAGCTAACTATGGCTACACCTTC
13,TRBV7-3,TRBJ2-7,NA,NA,CASSPAGRYEQYF,TGTGCCAGCAGCCCGGCAGGGAGGTACGAGCAGTACTTC
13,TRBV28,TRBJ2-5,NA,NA,CASSLVPQETQYF,TGTGCCAGCAGTCTAGTCCCTCAAGAGACCCAGTACTTC
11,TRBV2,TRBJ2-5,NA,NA,CASRREETQYF,TGTGCCAGCAGGAGGGAAGAGACCCAGTACTTC
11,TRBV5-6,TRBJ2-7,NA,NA,CASSSRHEQYF,TGTGCCAGCAGCTCCCGTCACGAGCAGTACTTC
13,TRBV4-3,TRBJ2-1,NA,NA,CASSLGTTYEQFF,TGCGCCAGCAGCCTAGGAACAACCTATGAGCAGTTCTTC
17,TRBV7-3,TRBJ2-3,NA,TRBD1,CASSRGTGPFSTDTQYF,TGTGCCAGCAGCCGAGGGACAGGCCCTTTCTCCACAGATACGCAGTATTTT
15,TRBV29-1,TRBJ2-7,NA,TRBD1,CSVDAQGQGSYEQYF,TGCAGCGTTGATGCCCAAGGACAGGGGTCCTACGAGCAGTACTTC
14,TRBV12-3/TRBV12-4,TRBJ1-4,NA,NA,CASSFAGNGEKLFF,TGTGCCAGCAGTTTTGCAGGGAATGGGGAAAAACTGTTTTTT
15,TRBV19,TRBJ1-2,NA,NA,CASSIDYSQPKGDTF,TGTGCCAGTAGTATAGACTACAGCCAACCAAAAGGCGACACCTTC
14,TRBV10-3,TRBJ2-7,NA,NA,CATLSTGRSYEQYF,TGTGCCACCCTTTCGACAGGCCGTTCCTACGAGCAGTACTTC
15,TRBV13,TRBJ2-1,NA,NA,CASSFRRGAVNEQFF,TGTGCCAGCAGCTTTAGGAGAGGGGCGGTCAATGAGCAGTTCTTC
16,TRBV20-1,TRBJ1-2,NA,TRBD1,CSARDLRTGFNYGYTF,TGCAGTGCTAGAGACCTTAGGACAGGGTTTAACTATGGCTACACCTTC
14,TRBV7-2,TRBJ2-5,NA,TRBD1,CASSSTGVQETQYF,TGTGCCAGCAGCTCGACAGGGGTTCAAGAGACCCAGTACTTC
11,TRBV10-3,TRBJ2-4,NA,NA,CAISGGDIQYF,TGTGCCATCAGTGGCGGCGACATTCAGTACTTC
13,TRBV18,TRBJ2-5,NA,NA,CASSPGQQETQYF,TGTGCCAGCTCGCCCGGACAGCAAGAGACCCAGTACTTC
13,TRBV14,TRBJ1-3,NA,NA,CASSQELETTIYF,TGTGCCAGCAGCCAAGAGTTGGAAACCACCATATATTTT
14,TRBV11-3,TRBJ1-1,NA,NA,CASSTGSTNTEAFF,TGTGCCAGCAGCACTGGCTCAACGAACACTGAAGCTTTCTTT
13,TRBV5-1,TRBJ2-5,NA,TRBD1,CASSSAGGETQYF,TGCGCCAGCAGCTCCGCAGGGGGAGAGACCCAGTACTTC
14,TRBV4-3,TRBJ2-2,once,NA,CASSQAGGIGELFF,TGCGCCAGCAGCCAAGCGGGTGGGATCGGGGAGCTGTTTTTT
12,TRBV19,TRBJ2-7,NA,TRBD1,CASGQGANEQYF,TGTGCCAGCGGACAGGGGGCCAACGAGCAGTACTTC
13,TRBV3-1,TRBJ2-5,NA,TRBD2,CASSRTSLETQYF,TGTGCCAGCAGCCGGACTAGTTTGGAGACCCAGTACTTC